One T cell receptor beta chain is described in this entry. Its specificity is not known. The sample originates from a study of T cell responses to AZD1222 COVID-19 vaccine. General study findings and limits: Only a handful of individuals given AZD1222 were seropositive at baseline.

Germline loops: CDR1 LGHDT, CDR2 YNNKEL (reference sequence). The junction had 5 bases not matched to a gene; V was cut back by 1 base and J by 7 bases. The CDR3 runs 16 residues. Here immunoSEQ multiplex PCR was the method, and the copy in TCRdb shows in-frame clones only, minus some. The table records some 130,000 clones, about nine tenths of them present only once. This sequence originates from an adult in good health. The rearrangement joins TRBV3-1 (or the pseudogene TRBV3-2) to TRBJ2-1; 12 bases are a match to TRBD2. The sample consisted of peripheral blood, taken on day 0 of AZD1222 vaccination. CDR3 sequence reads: CASSQASGGAGNEQFF. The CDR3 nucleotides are TGTGCCAGCAGCCAAGCTAGCGGGGGGGCGGGAAATGAGCAGTTCTTC.